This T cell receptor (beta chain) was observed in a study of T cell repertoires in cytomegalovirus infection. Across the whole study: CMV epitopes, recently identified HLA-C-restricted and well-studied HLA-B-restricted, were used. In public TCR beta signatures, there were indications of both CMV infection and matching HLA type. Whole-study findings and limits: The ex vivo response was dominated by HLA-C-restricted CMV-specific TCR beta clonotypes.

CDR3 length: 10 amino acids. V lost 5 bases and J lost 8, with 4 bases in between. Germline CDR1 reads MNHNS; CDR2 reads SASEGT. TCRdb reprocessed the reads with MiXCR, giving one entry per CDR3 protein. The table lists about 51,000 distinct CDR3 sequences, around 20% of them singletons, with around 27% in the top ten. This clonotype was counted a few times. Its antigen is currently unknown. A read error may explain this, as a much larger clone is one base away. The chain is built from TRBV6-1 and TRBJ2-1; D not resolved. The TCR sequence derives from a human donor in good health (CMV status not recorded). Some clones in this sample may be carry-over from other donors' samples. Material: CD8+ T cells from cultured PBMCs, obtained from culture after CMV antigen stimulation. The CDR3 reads CASSCDEQFF. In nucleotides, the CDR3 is TGTGCCAGCAGTTGCGATGAGCAGTTCTTC.